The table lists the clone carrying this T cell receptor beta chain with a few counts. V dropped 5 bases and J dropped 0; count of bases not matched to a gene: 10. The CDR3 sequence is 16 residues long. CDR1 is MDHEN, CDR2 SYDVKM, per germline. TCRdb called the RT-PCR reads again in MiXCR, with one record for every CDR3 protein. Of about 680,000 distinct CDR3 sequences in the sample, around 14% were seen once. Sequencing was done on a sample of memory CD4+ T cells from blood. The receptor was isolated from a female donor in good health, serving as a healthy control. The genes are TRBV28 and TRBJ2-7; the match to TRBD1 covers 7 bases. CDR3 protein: CASSESRGPISYEQYF. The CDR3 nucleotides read TGTGCCAGCAGTGAGTCTAGGGGGCCGATCTCCTACGAGCAGTACTTC.